The 6 T cell receptor beta chains below were found in one sample sequenced in a study of CD8+ T cells in alopecia areata. It was cDNA, reverse transcribed from extracted RNA, that served as the sequencing template. Sequenced by immunoSEQ multiplex PCR; TCRdb stores in-frame clones only, minus some. The data show approximately 210,000 clones, more than 50% seen once. Treatment reported: oral pan-JAK inhibitor, 5-10 mg twice daily. The sequences come from CD4+ T cells sorted from blood, collected at week 24, from a patient treated with tofacitinib. These receptors all come from a human donor with alopecia areata.

Concerning this clone: Other nucleotide sequences from this sample produce the same CDR3. V and J are TRBV7-2 and TRBJ2-3, with 9 bases identical to TRBD2. The CDR3 has 16 residues. CDR1 and CDR2 (germline): SGHTA, FQGNSA. V lost 5 bases and J lost 3; bases outside the gene matches: 9. This CDR3 reads CASSPVGAGGTDTQYF. CDR3 DNA sequence: TGTGCCAGCAGCCCCGTAGGAGCGGGGGGTACAGATACGCAGTATTTT.

J is TRBJ1-2 and V is TRBV4-1; perhaps TRBD1 as D (5 bases). The germline V gene has CDR1 MGHRA and CDR2 YSYEKL. The CDR3 loop spans 17 amino acids. V gave up 0 bases and J gave up 5 bases, with 19 bases separating them. The DNA for the CDR3 is TGCGCCAGCAGCCAAGAGCGAGGGGTTTTGCGATTATATGGCTACACCTTC. This translates into CASSQERGVLRLYGYTF.

As concerns this clone: Other nucleotide sequences from this sample produce the same CDR3. This rearrangement joins TRBV27 to TRBJ2-1; no clear D. The CDR3 spans 12 residues. Germline CDR1 MNHEY, CDR2 SMNVEV (reference sequence). V lost 4 bases to trimming and J lost 4 bases, with 5 bases between them. Written as DNA, the CDR3 is TGTGCCAGCAGTTCAGCTTACAATGAGCAGTTCTTC. Translating gives CASSSAYNEQFF.

This clone was seen a handful of times. The chain employs TRBV5-8 and TRBJ1-1; D might be TRBD1 (6 bases). From germline, CDR1 is SGHTS and CDR2 YDEGEE. Trimming removed 1 base at V and 5 bases at J, with 6 bases between. CDR3 length: 12 residues. CDR3 sequence reads: CASSLRGTEAFF. CDR3 coding DNA: TGTGCCAGCAGCTTGAGGGGGACTGAAGCTTTCTTT. The whole variable domain, filled in from reference TRBV5-8 and TRBJ1-1, reads EAGVTQSPTHLIKTRGQQATLRCSPISGHTSVYWYQQALGLGLQFLLWYDEGEERNRGNFPPRFSGRQFPNYSSELNVNALELEDSALYLCASSLRGTEAFFGQGTRLTVV.

This chain connects TRBV29-1 to TRBJ2-1, with 11 nucleotides matching TRBD2. The CDR3 consists of 13 residues. Germline V CDR1 and CDR2: SQVTM, ANQGSEA. Trimming removed 4 bases from V and 9 bases from J; junction bases left unmatched: 5. The CDR3 coding sequence is TGCAGCGTTGGAGGACTAGCGGGCGCTGAGCAGTTCTTC. Translation: CSVGGLAGAEQFF.

The CDR3 DNA reads TGTGCCAGCTCAACCCGGACTAGTCAGTACCAAGAGACCCAGTACTTC. Encoded protein: CASSTRTSQYQETQYF. The gene calls are TRBV18 and TRBJ2-5; 7 bases are a match to TRBD2. Per germline, CDR1 KGHSH and CDR2 LQKENI. CDR3 length equals 16 residues. V lost 5 bases and J lost 0; bases outside the gene matches: 9.